The present T cell receptor beta chain was sequenced within a study of shared clonotypes between healthy human individuals. The CDR3 covers 17 residues. Germline CDR1 reads MNHEY; CDR2 reads SMNVEV (reference sequence). Trimming removed 6 bases from V and 0 bases from J; junction bases left unmatched: 8. This clone was observed once. Data came from immunoSEQ multiplex PCR; TCRdb stores just in-frame clones and leaves some out. The table includes 2 million to 2.5 million clones, more than 90% detected once. The genes are TRBV27 and TRBJ2-2, with TRBD1 matching over 9 bases. The sequence was obtained from a man in his late teens or twenties in good health. What was sequenced was naive CD4+ T cells sorted from blood. Sample subset: CD45RA+ positively selected. CDR3 nucleotide sequence: TGTGCCAGCAGCCGGGGACAGGGCCATGCGAACACCGGGGAGCTGTTTTTT. Its translation: CASSRGQGHANTGELFF.